The 11 T cell receptor beta chains listed next were all sequenced from one sample in a study of CD8+CD57+ T cells in acquired aplastic anemia. All sequencing subjects had displayed CD8+CD57+ cell expansion on flow cytometry. TCR beta VDJ and CDR3 profiling used genomic DNA as template. TCRdb independently ran MiXCR on the reads; one entry per CDR3 protein. The sample records 120,000 or so distinct CDR3 sequences, roughly 40% being singletons. What was sequenced was sorted CD4+, CD8+, or CD8+CD57+ T cells (not recorded which) from PBMCs. The receptors stem from a human donor with aplastic anemia.

The rearrangement joins TRBV29-1 to TRBJ1-6, with a tentative D call TRBD1 (6 bases). V gave up 4 bases and J gave up 16 bases, with 14 bases separating them. CDR3 length equals 11 residues. From germline, CDR1 is SQVTM and CDR2 ANQGSEA. The CDR3 coding sequence is TGCAGCGTTGTGGCTAGGGACACGCTCCACTTT. It translates to CSVVARDTLHF.

This clonotype has ten or more counts. This chain links TRBV29-1 with TRBJ2-1; the match to TRBD2 covers 12 bases. CDR1 is SQVTM, CDR2 ANQGSEA, per germline. This CDR3 comprises 16 residues. The V gene end was trimmed by 4 bases and the J gene end by 4 bases; junction bases not matched to a gene: 8. The CDR3 region has the DNA TGCAGCGTTGGGTCCCTAGCGGGGGGGCCGTACAATGAGCAGTTCTTC. Protein sequence: CSVGSLAGGPYNEQFF.

This clonotype was detected many times. The chain uses TRBV7-8 and TRBJ1-3; D gene uncertain. Deletions cut 5 bases from V and 3 bases from J, with 11 bases between. The CDR3 has 14 residues. Germline loops: CDR1 SGHVS, CDR2 FQNEAQ. CDR3 in DNA: TGTGCCAGCAGCCTCTTGGTGGGTGGAAACACCATATATTTT. Its protein product is CASSLLVGGNTIYF.

In this sample, this clonotype turned up a few times. The chain joins TRBV12-5 to TRBJ2-1, with a tentative D call TRBD1 (6 bases). CDR3 length: 18 residues. Trimming cost V 6 bases and J 5 bases, with 26 bases left between them. The V gene's germline CDR1 is LGHNT and CDR2 FRNRAP. The CDR3 reads CASGRTFIQGSSNNEQFF. CDR3 nucleotides: TGTGCTAGTGGCCGCACATTCATACAGGGTTCATCCAACAATGAGCAGTTCTTC.

The chain links TRBV5-1 to TRBJ1-6; a weak D match, TRBD1 (5 bases). CDR1 is SGHRS and CDR2 is YFSETQ in the germline V gene. This CDR3 is 13 amino acids long. V lost 5 bases, J lost 13 bases, and 16 bases lay in between. CDR3 nucleotide sequence: TGCGCCAGCAGTAGGACTAGCGGGGGGCCCCTCCACTTT. This encodes CASSRTSGGPLHF.

This clonotype was seen more than once but under ten times. An end of the junction does not agree with germline; a read error may underlie this. The chain joins TRBV19 to TRBJ2-5; 9 nucleotides agree with TRBD1. The CDR3 spans 8 residues. Germline CDR1 is LNHDA and CDR2 is SQIVND (reference sequence). The CDR3 nucleotides read TGTGCCACTATGGACAGGGGCTTT. It codes for CATMDRGF. The full variable domain, rest sourced from reference TRBV19 and TRBJ2-5, is DGGITQSPKYLFRKEGQNVTLSCEQNLNHDAMYWYRQDPGQGLRLIYYSQIVNDFQKGDIAEGYSVSREKKESFPLTVTSAQKNPTAFYLCATMDRGFGPGTRLLVL.

The rearrangement joins TRBV15 to TRBJ2-5, with D hard to call. The V gene lost 5 bases and the J gene lost 1 base, with 14 bases spanning the gap. Germline CDR1 reads LNHNV; CDR2 reads YYDKDF (reference sequence). This CDR3 region has 15 residues. The CDR3 nucleotides read TGTGCCACCAGCGCCCGGTCGAGGACCCAAGAGACCCAGTACTTC. It yields the protein CATSARSRTQETQYF.

This clonotype occurred many times. This may come from a read error, since a much larger clone is one base off. In this CDR3 the conserved last residue, phenylalanine or tryptophan, is missing, so a read error is likely. The chain links TRBV19 to TRBJ2-3; D is perhaps TRBD1 (5 bases). Trimming shortened V by 4 bases and J by 5 bases, and 13 bases separated the two germline ends. Per the germline V gene, CDR1 is LNHDA and CDR2 is SQIVND (reference sequence). The CDR3 consists of 14 residues. In DNA form, the CDR3 reads TGTGCCAGTAGTAATTCACAGGTACAAGATACGCAGTATCTT. Amino acids: CASSNSQVQDTQYL.

J is TRBJ2-6 and V is TRBV19, with 7 bases lining up with TRBD1. From germline, CDR1 is LNHDA and CDR2 SQIVND (reference sequence). The CDR3 extends over 17 amino acids. Trimming took 3 bases from V and 0 from J; bases not matched to a gene: 5. The CDR3 loop reads CASSIRDRRSGANVLTF. The CDR3 DNA sequence: TGTGCCAGTAGTATCCGGGACAGACGCTCTGGGGCCAACGTCCTGACTTTC. Using reference TRBV19 and TRBJ2-6 for the parts outside the CDR3, the full variable domain is DGGITQSPKYLFRKEGQNVTLSCEQNLNHDAMYWYRQDPGQGLRLIYYSQIVNDFQKGDIAEGYSVSREKKESFPLTVTSAQKNPTAFYLCASSIRDRRSGANVLTFGAGSRLTVL.

The chain is built from TRBV15 and TRBJ1-5; D uncertain. The CDR3 extends over 13 amino acids. V gave up 4 bases and J gave up 6 bases, with 10 bases separating them. CDR1 and CDR2 from the germline V gene are LNHNV and YYDKDF (reference sequence). The CDR3 nucleotides are TGTGCCACCAGCAATCGGCTTAGTCAGCCCCAGCATTTT. This gives the protein CATSNRLSQPQHF.

DNA of the CDR3: TGTGCCACCAGTGATCGGACAGGGCCTAGCAATCAGCCCCAGCATTTT. This translates into CATSDRTGPSNQPQHF. The J gene is TRBJ1-5, the V gene TRBV24-1; TRBD1 matches at 8 bases. Germline V lookup: CDR1 KGHDR, CDR2 SFDVKD. Trimming removed 3 bases from V and 0 bases from J; junction bases left unmatched: 3. This CDR3 comprises 16 residues.